These 2 T cell receptor beta chains were all obtained from the same sample, sequenced in a study of blood T cell repertoires in COVID-19. Assay used: immunoSEQ multiplex PCR; TCRdb lists only in-frame clones, some missing. The sample includes approximately 200,000 clones, approximately 84% of them seen just once. The sample consisted of PBMCs or T cells enriched from blood (not recorded which). The receptors here all came from a man aged 55-75 years who had recovered from COVID-19.

This clone is a singleton in its sample. This rearrangement joins TRBV2 to TRBJ1-3, with D possibly TRBD1 on 6 matching bases. The CDR3 has 15 amino acids. The ends were cut back, 7 bases at V and 0 bases at J, with 13 bases in the middle. Germline CDR1 SNHLY, CDR2 FYNNEI. In nucleotides, the CDR3 is TGTGCCAGCACGAGGGGACACAGCTCTGGAAACACCATATATTTT. Translation gives CASTRGHSSGNTIYF. Looking up the rest from reference TRBV2 and TRBJ1-3 gives the full variable domain: EPEVTQTPSHQVTQMGQEVILRCVPISNHLYFYWYRQILGQKVEFLVSFYNNEISEKSEIFDDQFSVERPDGSNFTLKIRSTKLEDSAMYFCASTRGHSSGNTIYFGEGSWLTVV.

This chain connects TRBV5-8 to TRBJ2-3; no firm D call. The length of the CDR3 is 14 residues. Per the germline V gene, CDR1 is SGHTS and CDR2 is YDEGEE. V shed 0 bases and J shed 0 bases, with 5 bases lying between them. The CDR3 DNA reads as TGTGCCAGCAGCTTGGGTATCAGCACAGATACGCAGTATTTT. It encodes CASSLGISTDTQYF.